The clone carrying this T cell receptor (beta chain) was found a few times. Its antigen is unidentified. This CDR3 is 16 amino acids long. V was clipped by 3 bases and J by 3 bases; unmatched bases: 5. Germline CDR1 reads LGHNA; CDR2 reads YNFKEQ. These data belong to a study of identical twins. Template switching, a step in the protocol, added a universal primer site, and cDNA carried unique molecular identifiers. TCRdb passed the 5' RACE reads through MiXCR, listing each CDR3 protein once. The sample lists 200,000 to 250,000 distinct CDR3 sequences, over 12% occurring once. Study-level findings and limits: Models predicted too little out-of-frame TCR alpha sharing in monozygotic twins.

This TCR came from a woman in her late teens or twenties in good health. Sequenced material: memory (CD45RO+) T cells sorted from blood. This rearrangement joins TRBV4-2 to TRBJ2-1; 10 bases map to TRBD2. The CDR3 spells CASSQRAGGDYNEQFF. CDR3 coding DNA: TGTGCCAGCAGCCAGAGAGCGGGGGGGGACTACAATGAGCAGTTCTTC.